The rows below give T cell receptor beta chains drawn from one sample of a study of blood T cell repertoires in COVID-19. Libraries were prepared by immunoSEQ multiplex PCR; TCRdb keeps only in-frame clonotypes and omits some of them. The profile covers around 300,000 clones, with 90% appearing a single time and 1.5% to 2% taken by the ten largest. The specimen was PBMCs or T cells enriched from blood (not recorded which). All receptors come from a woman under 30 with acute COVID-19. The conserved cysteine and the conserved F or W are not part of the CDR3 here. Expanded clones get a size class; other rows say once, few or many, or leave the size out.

ASSSPGLAGYKQY - TRBV28
ASSLGRQVPSDTQY - TRBV7-9
ASSPQGTNEKLF - TRBV18
ASSPEGVNYGYT - TRBV5-6
SVELKGLAGVEQY - TRBV29-1
AKQGLAGGTSTDTQY - TRBV7-9
ASSLDRLTEAF - TRBV28
ASSVVGDTNQPQH - TRBV9
ASSIGGRGLRYEQY - TRBV19
AISPHKYEQY - TRBV10-3
ASIRNLGQAYEQY few TRBV2
ATNRGVNTEAF - TRBV10-3